The 20 T cell receptor beta chains given below trace back to one sample, sequenced in a study of OX40 agonist ivuxolimab in advanced cancers. Profiled with immunoSEQ multiplex PCR; TCRdb holds only in-frame clones, not every one. The sample holds around 67,000 clones, 80% seen once. The sequencing used CD4+ or CD8+ T cells sorted from blood, collected in a trial of the OX40 agonist ivuxolimab. Every receptor here comes from an adult with an advanced solid tumor such as melanoma, head and neck, liver or kidney cancer.

The CDR3 loop is CASSQDSFSGLLRGYTF. CDR3 nucleotides: TGTGCCAGCAGCCAAGATTCGTTTAGTGGCTTACTTCGGGGCTACACCTTC. V usage is TRBV4-2 and J usage is TRBJ1-2; no definite D call. This CDR3 is 17 amino acids long. Trimming removed 0 bases at V and 8 bases at J, with 22 bases between. CDR1 and CDR2 (germline): LGHNA, YNFKEQ.

This chain connects TRBV5-6 to TRBJ1-2, with TRBD1 matching 10 bases. The CDR3 spans 15 residues. The J segment lost 8 bases and the V segment lost 1 base, leaving 8 bases of the junction unmatched. CDR1 and CDR2 (germline): SGHDT, YYEEEE. The DNA for the CDR3 is TGTGCCAGCAGCTTGTACGACAGGGGGCAGGAAGGCTACACCTTC. It is translated as CASSLYDRGQEGYTF.

The V and J genes are TRBV27 and TRBJ2-7; TRBD1 matches at 10 bases. V shed 3 bases and J 7 bases; nucleotides not matched to a gene: 12. Germline V gene lookup returns CDR1 MNHEY and CDR2 SMNVEV (reference sequence). CDR3 length: 16 residues. Here the CDR3 reads CASSFLTGGSLAEQYF. CDR3 nucleotide sequence: TGTGCCAGCAGTTTCTTGACAGGGGGCAGCCTGGCGGAGCAGTACTTC.

This clone is medium-sized (0.01 to 0.1%) in the sample. The rearrangement uses TRBV11-2 and TRBJ1-2; 8 nucleotides line up with TRBD1. This CDR3 has 14 amino acids. The V gene's germline CDR1 is SGHAT and CDR2 FQNNGV. The V gene end was trimmed by 3 bases and the J gene end by 6 bases; junction bases not matched to a gene: 6. CDR3 in DNA: TGTGCCAGCAGCTTGGTCAGGGGGCGGAATGGCTACACCTTC. It is translated as CASSLVRGRNGYTF.

The chain's CDR3 is CSVSGRRHQETQYF. The DNA of the CDR3 is TGCAGCGTCTCGGGACGGAGACACCAAGAGACCCAGTACTTC. The chain combines TRBV29-1 with TRBJ2-5; the D gene could be TRBD1 or TRBD2 (5 bases each). From germline, CDR1 is SQVTM and CDR2 ANQGSEA. This CDR3 spans 14 amino acids. Trimming took 6 bases from V and 0 from J, leaving 14 bases between them.

The genes are TRBV5-4 and TRBJ1-1; D perhaps matches TRBD1 (5 bases). V was clipped by 0 bases and J by 8 bases, with 14 bases between them. This CDR3 has 14 residues. The germline V gene has CDR1 SGHNT and CDR2 YYREEE (reference sequence). The chain's CDR3 is CASSLAWGGEEAFF. DNA for the CDR3: TGTGCCAGCAGCTTGGCCTGGGGCGGAGAAGAAGCTTTCTTT.

The chain combines TRBV25-1 with TRBJ1-2; a weak D match, TRBD1 (5 bases). The germline V and J ends were trimmed by 7 bases and 4 bases, with 13 bases remaining between them. The CDR3 has 13 residues. In germline, CDR1 is MGHDK, CDR2 SYGVNS. The CDR3 spells CASNEGMSYGYTF. DNA of the CDR3: TGTGCCAGCAATGAGGGGATGAGCTATGGCTACACCTTC.

The chain is built from TRBV5-4 and TRBJ2-1; 9 positions match TRBD1. The trim removed 2 bases at V and 7 bases at J, leaving 10 bases unmatched. This CDR3 region has 16 residues. Germline V gene lookup returns CDR1 SGHNT and CDR2 YYREEE (reference sequence). CDR3 sequence: CASSLLLGTGLNEQFF. For the CDR3, the DNA is TGTGCCAGCAGCTTATTACTGGGGACAGGGCTAAATGAGCAGTTCTTC.

This clone was found a few times. V usage is TRBV19 and J usage is TRBJ1-5; D gene uncertain. V shed 5 bases and J shed 2 bases, with 7 bases lying between them. The germline V gene encodes CDR1 LNHDA and CDR2 SQIVND (reference sequence). The CDR3 spans 13 residues. The CDR3 loop reads CASSAQGNQPQHF. CDR3 in DNA: TGTGCCAGTAGTGCGCAGGGCAATCAGCCCCAGCATTTT. The complete variable domain, with remaining parts taken from reference TRBV19 and TRBJ1-5, reads DGGITQSPKYLFRKEGQNVTLSCEQNLNHDAMYWYRQDPGQGLRLIYYSQIVNDFQKGDIAEGYSVSREKKESFPLTVTSAQKNPTAFYLCASSAQGNQPQHFGDGTRLSIL.

The chain links TRBV30 to TRBJ1-6; D not certain. Trimming took 5 bases from V and 1 from J, leaving 15 bases between them. From germline, CDR1 is GTSNPN and CDR2 SVGIG (reference sequence). The CDR3 has 16 residues. CDR3 coding DNA: TGTGCCTGGGGAATTGCCGCGAGGTCCTATAATTCACCCCTCCACTTT. Its protein product is CAWGIAARSYNSPLHF.

The V and J genes are TRBV18 and TRBJ1-2, with D perhaps matching TRBD1 (5 bases). V was cut by 1 base and J by 3 bases, with 6 bases left in between. The CDR3 has 13 amino acids. Germline loops: CDR1 KGHSH, CDR2 LQKENI. The CDR3 region is CASSPQGDYGYTF. DNA for the CDR3: TGTGCCAGCTCACCACAAGGGGACTATGGCTACACCTTC.

This clone has a count of ten or more. CDR3 loop: CASSLTDSYGYTF. The CDR3 DNA reads as TGTGCCAGCAGCTTAACGGACAGCTATGGCTACACCTTC. V usage is TRBV7-9 and J usage is TRBJ1-2; TRBD1 is a possible D gene (6 bases). CDR3 length: 13 residues. The V gene lost 2 bases and the J gene lost 4 bases, with 8 bases spanning the gap. Germline V gives CDR1 SEHNR, CDR2 FQNEAQ (reference sequence).

The chain employs TRBV5-1 and TRBJ2-2, with D tentatively TRBD2 (5 bases). CDR1 and CDR2 from the germline V gene are SGHRS and YFSETQ. The V end was cut by 0 bases, the J end by 6 bases, with 9 bases between. The CDR3 loop spans 14 amino acids. CDR3 nucleotides: TGCGCCAGCAGCTTGGACCGGGATTCCGGGGAGCTGTTTTTT. Amino acid sequence: CASSLDRDSGELFF.

The V and J genes are TRBV7-9 and TRBJ1-5; 9 nucleotides agree with TRBD1. The germline CDR1 and CDR2 sequences are SEHNR and FQNEAQ (reference sequence). V dropped 5 bases and J dropped 5; count of bases not matched to a gene: 4. The CDR3 sequence is 14 residues long. CDR3 region: CASSPDRGDQPQHF. CDR3 nucleotides: TGTGCCAGCAGCCCGGACAGGGGAGATCAGCCCCAGCATTTT. Complete variable domain (other parts from reference TRBV7-9 and TRBJ1-5): DTGVSQNPRHKITKRGQNVTFRCDPISEHNRLYWYRQTLGQGPEFLTYFQNEAQLEKSRLLSDRFSAERPKGSFSTLEIQRTEQGDSAMYLCASSPDRGDQPQHFGDGTRLSIL.

The chain employs TRBV6-6 and TRBJ1-1; D possibly corresponds to TRBD1 (6 bases). Per the germline V gene, CDR1 is MNHNY and CDR2 is SVGAGI (reference sequence). The CDR3 covers 13 residues. With 6 bases removed from V and 1 base from J, the gap between germline ends came to 9 bases. CDR3 sequence reads: CASSGTPNTEAFF. For the CDR3, the DNA is TGTGCCAGCAGCGGGACACCGAACACTGAAGCTTTCTTT.

This chain uses TRBV7-9 with TRBJ1-6; D is ambiguous. CDR3 size: 14 residues. V was shortened by 5 bases and J by 7 bases, with 12 bases between the two germline ends. Per the germline V gene, CDR1 is SEHNR and CDR2 is FQNEAQ (reference sequence). The CDR3 DNA reads as TGTGCCAGCAGCCGGATTGGGGAAAATTCACCCCTCCACTTT. It yields the protein CASSRIGENSPLHF.

The V call is TRBV7-2, the J call TRBJ2-7; 7 bases are shared with TRBD2. After removal of 6 bases from V and 1 base from J, the junction contained 3 bases not matched to a gene. CDR3 length equals 13 residues. The germline gives CDR1 SGHTA, CDR2 FQGNSA. CDR3 nucleotide sequence: TGTGCCAGCAGTGGGGGGGGATCCTACGAGCAGTACTTC. As protein: CASSGGGSYEQYF. The complete variable domain, with remaining parts taken from reference TRBV7-2 and TRBJ2-7, reads GAGVSQSPSNKVTEKGKDVELRCDPISGHTALYWYRQSLGQGLEFLIYFQGNSAPDKSGLPSDRFSAERTGGSVSTLTIQRTQQEDSAVYLCASSGGGSYEQYFGPGTRLTVT.

This chain connects TRBV7-2 to TRBJ1-1; D ambiguous. Germline V lookup: CDR1 SGHTA, CDR2 FQGNSA. V was shortened by 3 bases and J by 1 base, with 15 bases between the two germline ends. The CDR3 runs to 16 residues. The CDR3 DNA sequence: TGTGCCAGCAGCTTTACATCACCGGGCCCGAACACTGAAGCTTTCTTT. It specifies CASSFTSPGPNTEAFF.

The J gene is TRBJ1-5, the V gene TRBV5-8; D is undetermined. Looked up from germline, CDR1 is SGHTS and CDR2 is YDEGEE. Between the trimmed V and J ends, which lost 0 bases and 6 bases, there was a span of 16 bases. This CDR3 contains 16 residues. In DNA, the CDR3 is TGTGCCAGCAGCTTGGCTCTTTCTGGGCTGGCTCAGCCCCAGCATTTT. This gives the protein CASSLALSGLAQPQHF. Combining the CDR3 with reference TRBV5-8 and TRBJ1-5 gives the whole variable domain EAGVTQSPTHLIKTRGQQATLRCSPISGHTSVYWYQQALGLGLQFLLWYDEGEERNRGNFPPRFSGRQFPNYSSELNVNALELEDSALYLCASSLALSGLAQPQHFGDGTRLSIL.

This clone was recorded only once. The rearrangement links TRBV7-3 to TRBJ2-1, with TRBD2 matching over 7 bases. The V gene end was trimmed by 8 bases and the J gene end by 0 bases; junction bases not matched to a gene: 10. The CDR3 loop spans 16 amino acids. Per the germline V gene, CDR1 is SGHTA and CDR2 is FQGTGA. The CDR3 reads CASGPGGTRSYNEQFF. DNA for the CDR3: TGTGCCAGCGGCCCCGGGGGGACTCGCTCCTACAATGAGCAGTTCTTC.